This TCR beta chain was found in a study of human T cells and chemical hapten exposure. Study in general: Each week of the approximately 25-week study, patients had diphenylcyclopropenone applied to the scalp. Findings of the study overall: While controls formed fewer of them, expanded TCRs formed significantly more large CDR3 similarity clusters. TCRs exceeding 1 in 1000 frequency stayed unchanged with DPC sensitization.

Unique molecular identifiers were linked by the library to individual cDNA molecules. One entry per CDR3 protein, called by TCRdb with MiXCR from the RACE reads. The table lists some 250,000 distinct CDR3 sequences, almost 8% of them singletons. Time point: pre-sensitization, week 0. Treatment specified: therapeutic diphenylcyclopropenone sensitization with weekly scalp DPC. The CDR3 runs to 12 residues. CDR1 is SQVTM, CDR2 ANQGSEA, per germline. To note about this clonotype: Its antigen is currently unknown. One end of the junction is discordant with germline, which a read error may explain.

The specimen was whole blood, collected in connection with sensitization to the hapten diphenylcyclopropenone (DPC). The chain is built from TRBV29-1 and TRBJ1-2, with TRBD1 matching 9 bases. The TCR originated in a man aged 18-30 years with alopecia areata. Some clones in this sample may be carry-over from other donors' samples. CDR3: CGVDGQGYGYTF. The CDR3 nucleotides read TGCGGCGTTGACGGACAGGGGTATGGCTACACCTTC. Combining the CDR3 with reference TRBV29-1 and TRBJ1-2 gives the whole variable domain SAVISQKPSRDICQRGTSLTIQCQVDSQVTMMFWYRQQPGQSLTLIATANQGSEATYESGFVIDKFPISRPNLTFSTLTVSNMSPEDSSIYLCGVDGQGYGYTFGSGTRLTVV.